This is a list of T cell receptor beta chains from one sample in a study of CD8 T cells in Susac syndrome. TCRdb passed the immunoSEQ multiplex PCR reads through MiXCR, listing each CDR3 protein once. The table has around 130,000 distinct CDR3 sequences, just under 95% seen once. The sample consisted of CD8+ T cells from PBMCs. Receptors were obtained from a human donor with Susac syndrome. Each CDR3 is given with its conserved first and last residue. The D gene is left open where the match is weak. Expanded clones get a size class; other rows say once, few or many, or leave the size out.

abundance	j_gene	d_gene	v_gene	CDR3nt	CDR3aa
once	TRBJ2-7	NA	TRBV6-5	TGTGCCAGCAGTCACAGACAGACCTACGAGCAGTACTTC	CASSHRQTYEQYF
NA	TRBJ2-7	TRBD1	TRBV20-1	TGCAGTGCTCCGAGACAGGGGTCCTCCGAGCAGTACTTC	CSAPRQGSSEQYF
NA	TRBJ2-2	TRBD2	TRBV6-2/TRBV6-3	TGTGCCAGCAGTTGGACTAGCTTCTCCGGGGAGCTGTTTTTT	CASSWTSFSGELFF
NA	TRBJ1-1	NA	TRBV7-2	TGTGCCAGCAGCTTAAAGGCCTACAACCCGAACACTGAAGCTTTCTTT	CASSLKAYNPNTEAFF
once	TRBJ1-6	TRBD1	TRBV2	TGTGCCAGCAGTGAAGCGGGACAGGGTTATTCACCCCTCCACTTT	CASSEAGQGYSPLHF
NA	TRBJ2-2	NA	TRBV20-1	TGCAGTGCTAGAGGCCCTCCCCCGAACACCGGGGAGCTGTTTTTT	CSARGPPPNTGELFF
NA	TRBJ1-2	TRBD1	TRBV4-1	TGCGCCAGCAGCCTAGAAGGAGGACAGGTTTTGGGCTACACCTTC	CASSLEGGQVLGYTF
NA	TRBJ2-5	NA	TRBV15	TGTGCCACCAGCAGAGAAAGGCCTCGGTTCCAAGAGACCCAGTACTTC	CATSRERPRFQETQYF
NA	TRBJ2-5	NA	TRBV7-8	TGTGCCAGCAGCGCCGACGGTGGGACCCAGTACTTC	CASSADGGTQYF
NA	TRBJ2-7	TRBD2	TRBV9	TGTGCCAGCAGCGTGGGGCTAGCGGATTCCTACGAGCAGTACTTC	CASSVGLADSYEQYF
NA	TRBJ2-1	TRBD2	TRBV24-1	TGTGCCACCAGTGGGGCGGGGGGGAGGAGTGATGAGCAGTTCTTC	CATSGAGGRSDEQFF
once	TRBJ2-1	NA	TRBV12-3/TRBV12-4	TGTGCCAGCAGTTTTGCCGAGGACTACAATGAGCAGTTCTTC	CASSFAEDYNEQFF
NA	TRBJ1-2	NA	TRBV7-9	TGTGCCAGCAGCACCCCGGGGCTGAACTATGGCTACACCTTC	CASSTPGLNYGYTF